This passage covers 30 T cell receptor beta chains from one sample sequenced in a study of beta chain features in type 1 diabetes. The whole isolated RNA underwent reverse transcription, so sequencing captured expressed TCRB transcripts. The protocol was immunoSEQ multiplex PCR, while the TCRdb copy is restricted to in-frame clones and leaves out a portion. The sample has hundreds of thousands of clones, around 15% seen once. Sequencing input: naive CD4+ T cells from blood. Receptor source: a man between 18 and 29 years old in good health.

Of note for this clone: Distinct nucleotide sequences in the sample also encode this CDR3. V gene TRBV18 combines with J gene TRBJ1-1, with TRBD1 matching 8 bases. V lost 3 bases, J lost 1 base, and 1 base stayed unmatched. Germline V gene lookup returns CDR1 KGHSH and CDR2 LQKENI. The CDR3 has 14 amino acids. In nucleotides, the CDR3 is TGTGCCAGCTCACCGGACAGGGCGAACACTGAAGCTTTCTTT. It translates to CASSPDRANTEAFF. Variable domain in full (rest from reference TRBV18 and TRBJ1-1): NAGVMQNPRHLVRRRGQEARLRCSPMKGHSHVYWYRQLPEEGLKFMVYLQKENIIDESGMPKERFSAEFPKEGPSILRIQQVVRGDSAAYFCASSPDRANTEAFFGQGTRLTVV.

This clone showed up just a few times. The chain uses TRBV5-1 and TRBJ2-3; D possibly uses TRBD1 or TRBD2 (5 bases each). Germline CDR1 is SGHRS and CDR2 is YFSETQ. The CDR3 has 15 residues. The ends were cut back, 5 bases at V and 0 bases at J, with 13 bases in the middle. CDR3 nucleotide sequence: TGCGCCAGCAGGGACCCGGGACGTAGCACAGATACGCAGTATTTT. Amino acid sequence: CASRDPGRSTDTQYF.

This clone was counted a few times. This sample includes further DNA sequences coding for the same CDR3. The chain couples TRBV30 to TRBJ1-5; the D gene is possibly TRBD1 (6 bases). Trimming shortened V by 5 bases and J by 4 bases, and 12 bases separated the two germline ends. CDR1 and CDR2 from the germline V gene are GTSNPN and SVGIG (reference sequence). The CDR3 totals 13 residues. In DNA form, the CDR3 reads TGTGCCTGGGGTCGGCAGGGGAATCAGCCCCAGCATTTT. Protein: CAWGRQGNQPQHF. The full variable domain, its missing parts supplied by reference TRBV30 and TRBJ1-5, is SQTIHQWPATLVQPVGSPLSLECTVEGTSNPNLYWYRQAAGRGLQLLFYSVGIGQISSEVPQNLSASRPQDRQFILSSKKLLLSDSGFYLCAWGRQGNQPQHFGDGTRLSIL.

This clone was found a few times. V is TRBV7-6 and J is TRBJ1-1; D is uncertain. The CDR3 extends over 13 amino acids. Germline assignment: CDR1 SGHVS and CDR2 FNYEAQ. V dropped 2 bases and J dropped 4 bases, with 8 bases sitting between them. This CDR3 is CASSLLGGTEAFF. DNA of the CDR3: TGTGCCAGCAGCTTATTAGGAGGCACTGAAGCTTTCTTT.

The chain employs TRBV7-3 and TRBJ2-3, with TRBD2 identical over 7 bases. V lost 5 bases and J lost 2; bases outside the gene matches: 7. CDR3 size: 15 residues. The V gene's germline CDR1 is SGHTA and CDR2 FQGTGA. DNA for the CDR3: TGTGCCAGCAGCCCACGCGGGAGCGCCACAGATACGCAGTATTTT. Translating it yields CASSPRGSATDTQYF. Drawing the rest from reference TRBV7-3 and TRBJ2-3, the complete variable domain is GAGVSQTPSNKVTEKGKYVELRCDPISGHTALYWYRQSLGQGPEFLIYFQGTGAADDSGLPNDRFFAVRPEGSVSTLKIQRTERGDSAVYLCASSPRGSATDTQYFGPGTRLTVL.

The sample holds a few counts of this clone. The rearrangement uses TRBV5-1 and TRBJ1-2; unclear D gene. V was shortened by 0 bases and J by 8 bases, with 8 bases between the two germline ends. From germline, CDR1 is SGHRS and CDR2 YFSETQ. The CDR3 contains 12 residues. The CDR3 DNA is TGCGCCAGCAGCTTGGTGGGATACGGCTACACCTTC. It specifies CASSLVGYGYTF.

This chain joins TRBV9 and TRBJ2-2; D remains ambiguous. Germline assignment: CDR1 SGDLS and CDR2 YYNGEE. Between the trimmed V and J ends, which lost 6 bases and 2 bases, there was a span of 5 bases. This CDR3 is 12 amino acids long. The DNA of the CDR3 is TGTGCCAGCAACGCTAACACCGGGGAGCTGTTTTTT. This translates into CASNANTGELFF. Full variable domain (remainder filled in from reference TRBV9 and TRBJ2-2): DSGVTQTPKHLITATGQRVTLRCSPRSGDLSVYWYQQSLDQGLQFLIQYYNGEERAKGNILERFSAQQFPDLHSELNLSSLELGDSALYFCASNANTGELFFGEGSRLTVL.

This clone was found a few times. The V and J genes are TRBV15 and TRBJ2-3, with 9 bases fitting TRBD1. The V gene's germline CDR1 is LNHNV and CDR2 YYDKDF (reference sequence). CDR3 size: 18 residues. V was pared by 0 bases and J by 3 bases, with 10 bases of the junction left unmatched. The CDR3 sequence: CATSRDGGGTGRTDTQYF. DNA for the CDR3: TGTGCCACCAGCAGAGACGGAGGGGGGACAGGGCGGACAGATACGCAGTATTTT.

J is TRBJ1-5 and V is TRBV5-4; D unresolved. Germline V gene sequence: CDR1 SGHNT, CDR2 YYREEE (reference sequence). The CDR3 contains 13 residues. Trimming took 5 bases from V and 1 from J, leaving 7 bases between them. In DNA, the CDR3 is TGTGCCAGCAGTAAGGAAAGCAATCAGCCCCAGCATTTT. Its translation is CASSKESNQPQHF.

This clone was seen a handful of times. This CDR3 is also generated by other DNA sequences in the sample. The chain recombines TRBV7-3 with TRBJ2-2, with 8 positions matching TRBD1. Germline V gene lookup returns CDR1 SGHTA and CDR2 FQGTGA. V trimming: 5 bases; J trimming: 1 base; junction bases outside the gene matches: 6. CDR3 length equals 16 residues. CDR3 DNA: TGTGCCAGCAGCCTTCCCGGGACAGGGAACACCGGGGAGCTGTTTTTT. Translation gives CASSLPGTGNTGELFF.

The chain recombines TRBV27 with TRBJ2-7, with 11 positions matching TRBD1. The CDR3 covers 16 residues. CDR1 and CDR2 from the germline V gene are MNHEY and SMNVEV (reference sequence). The V and J ends lost 5 bases and 4 bases, in that order; junction bases with no gene match: 10. In nucleotides, the CDR3 is TGTGCCAGCAGTCCCCGGGACAGGGGGTTCCCTTACGAGCAGTACTTC. This gives the protein CASSPRDRGFPYEQYF.

The chain is built from TRBV7-2 and TRBJ1-1, with D possibly matching TRBD1 (6 bases). CDR1 is SGHTA, CDR2 FQGNSA, per germline. V shed 2 bases and J shed 5 bases, with 12 bases lying between them. The CDR3 length is 14 residues. Here the CDR3 DNA reads TGTGCCAGCAGCTTAATGGCAGGGGTAACTGAAGCTTTCTTT. As protein: CASSLMAGVTEAFF.

This clone has a handful of counts. The chain recombines TRBV10-3 with TRBJ2-1; 8 bases match TRBD2. CDR3 length: 14 amino acids. The V gene's germline CDR1 is ENHRY and CDR2 SYGVKD. V gave up 10 bases and J gave up 0 bases; unmatched junction bases: 5. The chain's CDR3 is CATAGTSSYNEQFF. CDR3 DNA: TGTGCCACCGCGGGGACTAGCTCCTACAATGAGCAGTTCTTC.

The V and J genes are TRBV7-9 and TRBJ2-2, with D hard to call. V gave up 5 bases and J gave up 3 bases, with 13 bases separating them. Germline V gives CDR1 SEHNR, CDR2 FQNEAQ (reference sequence). CDR3 length: 15 amino acids. Here the CDR3 reads CASSMPSRDTGELFF. The CDR3 nucleotides read TGTGCCAGCAGCATGCCCTCTCGGGACACCGGGGAGCTGTTTTTT.

There are a few counts of this clone. The V call is TRBV18, the J call TRBJ2-5, with unresolved D. This CDR3 spans 15 amino acids. CDR1 KGHSH and CDR2 LQKENI come from the germline V gene. The V end lost 4 bases, the J end lost 2 bases, and 14 bases lay between the germline ends. In DNA, the CDR3 is TGTGCCAGCTCACAAAAAGGCCCGACTCAAGAGACCCAGTACTTC. Its translation: CASSQKGPTQETQYF.

Of note for this clone: The same CDR3 can be traced to other DNA sequences in this sample. The J gene is TRBJ2-5, the V gene TRBV10-3; unclear D gene. This CDR3 is 12 amino acids long. Germline V gene lookup returns CDR1 ENHRY and CDR2 SYGVKD. Trimming left V 6 bases short and J 1 base short, with 6 bases between. The CDR3 DNA sequence: TGTGCCATCAGGGACCCCCAAGAGACCCAGTACTTC. Protein product: CAIRDPQETQYF.

This clone has only a few counts. This chain connects TRBV30 to TRBJ2-5; perhaps TRBD2 as D (6 bases). The length of the CDR3 is 13 residues. The germline V and J ends were trimmed by 5 bases and 4 bases, with 14 bases remaining between them. In germline, CDR1 is GTSNPN, CDR2 SVGIG (reference sequence). The CDR3: CAWGGGLSETQYF. The DNA of the CDR3 is TGTGCCTGGGGCGGAGGGTTGTCAGAGACCCAGTACTTC.

This clone was seen only a few times. The CDR3 DNA is TGCGCCAGCAGCGATAGACAGGGATTTTTCACCTTC. Its translation is CASSDRQGFFTF. This chain uses TRBV4-3 with TRBJ1-2; 7 positions match TRBD1. CDR1 and CDR2 (germline): LGHNA, YSLEER. With 5 bases clipped from V and 13 bases from J, the junction kept 10 bases outside the gene matches. This CDR3 contains 12 residues.

This rearrangement joins TRBV4-2 to TRBJ2-3, with unresolved D. Germline CDR1 is LGHNA and CDR2 is YNFKEQ. The CDR3 length is 13 residues. The germline V and J ends were trimmed by 1 base and 2 bases, with 4 bases remaining between them. CDR3 nucleotide sequence: TGTGCCAGCAGCCAAGCCGTCACAGATACGCAGTATTTT. It yields the protein CASSQAVTDTQYF.

This clone was seen a handful of times. The genes are TRBV7-2 and TRBJ2-5; no definite D call. The V and J ends lost 5 bases and 2 bases respectively, with 21 bases between them. CDR1 and CDR2 (germline): SGHTA, FQGNSA. CDR3 length: 17 amino acids. CDR3 region: CASSQLSLARPQETQYF. CDR3 in DNA: TGTGCCAGCAGCCAACTATCCCTCGCGAGGCCTCAAGAGACCCAGTACTTC. The whole variable domain, remainder taken from reference TRBV7-2 and TRBJ2-5, is GAGVSQSPSNKVTEKGKDVELRCDPISGHTALYWYRQSLGQGLEFLIYFQGNSAPDKSGLPSDRFSAERTGGSVSTLTIQRTQQEDSAVYLCASSQLSLARPQETQYFGPGTRLLVL.

Note on this clone: The same CDR3 can be traced to other DNA sequences in this sample. The chain has TRBV5-1 and TRBJ2-7, with D possibly being TRBD2 (6 bases). The CDR3 length is 14 residues. Germline V CDR1 and CDR2: SGHRS, YFSETQ. V lost 1 base and J lost 6, with 14 bases in between. Here the CDR3 reads CASSLLGGPSEQYF. The CDR3 bases are TGCGCCAGCAGCTTGCTCGGGGGACCAAGCGAGCAGTACTTC.

This clone was counted a few times. The V and J genes are TRBV5-1 and TRBJ2-1; 9 bases line up with TRBD2. The CDR3 sequence is 17 residues long. The V gene end was trimmed by 4 bases and the J gene end by 6 bases; junction bases not matched to a gene: 14. Germline lookup yields CDR1 SGHRS and CDR2 YFSETQ. CDR3 bases: TGCGCCAGCAGCCATGCGGAAAGCGGGGGGCCGGGCAATGAGCAGTTCTTC. As protein: CASSHAESGGPGNEQFF.

The chain uses TRBV4-1 and TRBJ2-7, with 12 positions matching TRBD1. Losses at the gene ends were 3 bases for V and 2 bases for J; bases not matched to a gene: 2. Germline CDR1 and CDR2: MGHRA and YSYEKL. There are 15 residues in the CDR3. The CDR3 region has the DNA TGCGCCAGCAGCCAGGGACAGGGGGCAACCTACGAGCAGTACTTC. This sequence encodes CASSQGQGATYEQYF.

This sequence joins TRBV9 and TRBJ2-1; tentatively, D is TRBD2 (6 bases). V was shortened by 6 bases and J by 9 bases, with 19 bases between the two germline ends. This CDR3 is built from 14 residues. The V gene's germline CDR1 is SGDLS and CDR2 YYNGEE. The CDR3, as DNA: TGTGCCAGCACCAGTGGACTATTAGCGATTGAGCAGTTCTTC. Protein product: CASTSGLLAIEQFF. The complete variable domain, with remaining parts taken from reference TRBV9 and TRBJ2-1, reads DSGVTQTPKHLITATGQRVTLRCSPRSGDLSVYWYQQSLDQGLQFLIQYYNGEERAKGNILERFSAQQFPDLHSELNLSSLELGDSALYFCASTSGLLAIEQFFGPGTRLTVL.

The V and J genes are TRBV29-1 and TRBJ2-7; TRBD2 is a possible D gene (6 bases). The CDR3 consists of 14 residues. The V gene's germline CDR1 is SQVTM and CDR2 ANQGSEA. Deletions cut 8 bases from V and 7 bases from J, with 24 bases between. The CDR3 nucleotides read TGCAGCATACAACCGGGACTCCACTTGGAGGAGCAGTACTTC. Translating gives CSIQPGLHLEEQYF.

The genes are TRBV4-2 and TRBJ2-2; 14 positions match TRBD2. The CDR3 loop spans 18 amino acids. With 3 bases clipped from V and 2 bases from J, the junction kept 5 bases outside the gene matches. Germline CDR1 and CDR2: LGHNA and YNFKEQ. The CDR3 sequence is CASSHGTSGSTNTGELFF. Written as DNA, the CDR3 is TGTGCCAGCAGCCACGGGACTAGCGGGAGCACTAACACCGGGGAGCTGTTTTTT.

The gene calls are TRBV29-1 and TRBJ2-7; 7 bases are shared with TRBD2. Germline V gene data show CDR1 as SQVTM and CDR2 as ANQGSEA. This CDR3 contains 15 residues. Trimming took 4 bases from V and 6 from J; bases not matched to a gene: 15. The CDR3 loop reads CSVAPGGRALSEQYF. CDR3 DNA: TGCAGCGTTGCCCCAGGTGGGAGGGCTCTCAGCGAGCAGTACTTC.

This clone was found a few times. V is TRBV4-3 and J is TRBJ2-5; D gene unclear. The V gene lost 0 bases and the J gene lost 3 bases, with 8 bases spanning the gap. This CDR3 region has 14 residues. Germline V gene lookup returns CDR1 LGHNA and CDR2 YSLEER. The CDR3 loop reads CASSQDSLKETQYF. The DNA for the CDR3 is TGCGCCAGCAGCCAAGATAGCCTTAAAGAGACCCAGTACTTC.

This chain joins TRBV19 and TRBJ2-1, with TRBD2 matching over 8 bases. The CDR3 runs 17 residues. Per the germline V gene, CDR1 is LNHDA and CDR2 is SQIVND (reference sequence). Losses at the gene ends were 6 bases for V and 1 base for J; bases not matched to a gene: 11. CDR3 coding DNA: TGTGCCAGTAGAGAAGGAGGGACTAGGGGTTCCTACAATGAGCAGTTCTTC. Its protein is CASREGGTRGSYNEQFF.

A few counts support this clone. V usage is TRBV7-3 and J usage is TRBJ2-2; TRBD1 is a possible D gene (6 bases). The CDR3 sequence is 16 residues long. Germline values: CDR1 SGHTA, CDR2 FQGTGA. V was cut by 6 bases and J by 1 base, with 15 bases left in between. The CDR3 DNA sequence: TGTGCCAGCAGACCTCCGGGACATCAGAACACCGGGGAGCTGTTTTTT. The encoded protein is CASRPPGHQNTGELFF.